The present T cell receptor (beta chain) was sequenced within a study of blood T cell repertoires in COVID-19. About the study: Italy, Spain and the United States were the sources of the convalescent and acute COVID-19 samples.

With regard to this clone: This sample also contains other DNA sequences that code for the same CDR3.

TCRdb's copy holds only in-frame clones and misses some; the assay was immunoSEQ multiplex PCR. The table lists hundreds of thousands of clones, over 75% of them singletons. The participants were between about 18 and 89 years old and came from 20 to 30 US areas. Two negative PCRs, clearance, or symptom resolution were required of recovered Cohort 3 donors. This TCR was recovered from a man aged 18 to 35 who had recovered from COVID-19. The sample was PBMCs or T cells enriched from blood (not recorded which).

This CDR3 is CASSVALNTEAFF. The CDR3 nucleotides read TGTGCCAGCAGCGTAGCCCTTAACACTGAAGCTTTCTTT. The chain is built from TRBV9 and TRBJ1-1; the D is unclear. The CDR3 is made up of 13 amino acids. V lost 0 bases, J lost 2 bases, and 5 bases lay in between. Germline CDR1 and CDR2: SGDLS and YYNGEE.